The T cell receptor (beta chain) described here comes from a study of T cells in narcolepsy. On this clone: The antigen is not known.

The study's findings and limits: HCRT-specific and TRIB2-specific autoreactive clonotypes appeared among same-patient CSF and blood CD4+ clonotypes.

J gave up 2 bases and V 2 bases, and 2 bases lay outside the gene matches. Per germline, CDR1 SGHRS and CDR2 YFSETQ. The CDR3 is 14 amino acids. TCRdb keeps only in-frame clones here, not all; method: immunoSEQ multiplex PCR. Seen here are more than 30,000 clones, under 90% observed once, and the top ten hold 0.95% to 1.5%. The receptor was derived from a human donor with narcolepsy. Sequenced sample: CD45RA- memory CD4+ T cells from PBMCs. The rearrangement uses TRBV5-1 and TRBJ1-1, with 8 nucleotides matching TRBD1. DNA for the CDR3: TGCGCCAGCAGCTTTGGGACAGGTAACACTGAAGCTTTCTTT. Encoded protein: CASSFGTGNTEAFF.